The rows below give T cell receptor beta chains drawn from one sample of a study of T cells in Graves' hyperthyroidism and ophthalmopathy. TCRdb reanalysed the multiplex PCR reads using MiXCR and keeps one entry per CDR3 protein. Counted here are about 400,000 distinct CDR3 sequences, around 16% occurring once; the ten biggest clones make up 12% to 15%. Sequenced input: blood. The receptors were sampled from a young woman with Graves' hyperthyroidism. Both conserved end residues are part of each CDR3. The D gene is left open where the match is weak. Some rows mark clone size as missing; the rest say once, few, many or name a class of expanded clone.

clone_size	d_call	cdr3_length	j_call	v_call	cdr3_aa	cdr3_nt
many	-	16	TRBJ2-1	TRBV7-2	CASSLAPGSSYNEQFF	TGTGCCAGCAGCTTAGCTCCAGGGAGCTCCTACAATGAGCAGTTCTTC
-	-	16	TRBJ2-7	TRBV27	CASRPLGGGISYEQYF	TGTGCCAGCAGACCCCTTGGGGGTGGTATTTCCTACGAGCAGTACTTC
-	TRBD2	15	TRBJ2-1	TRBV25-1	CASSVRRGVYNEQFF	TGTGCCAGCAGTGTACGGCGGGGGGTTTACAATGAGCAGTTCTTC
-	-	12	TRBJ1-2	TRBV29-1	CSVVQGAYGYTF	TGCAGCGTAGTACAGGGTGCCTATGGCTACACCTTC
many	TRBD2	16	TRBJ2-1	TRBV29-1	CSVEGLAGARYNEQFF	TGCAGCGTTGAGGGACTAGCGGGAGCTCGGTACAATGAGCAGTTCTTC
many	-	13	TRBJ1-4	TRBV20-1	CSGQGTSNEKLFF	TGCAGTGGGCAGGGAACCAGTAATGAAAAACTGTTTTTT
many	-	14	TRBJ1-1	TRBV29-1	CSVRGASSGTEAFF	TGCAGCGTCCGAGGGGCCAGCTCCGGCACTGAAGCTTTCTTT
many	-	12	TRBJ2-7	TRBV20-1	CSAKGLSYEQYF	TGCAGTGCTAAGGGGTTGAGCTACGAGCAGTACTTC
many	-	16	TRBJ1-2	TRBV27	CASSFSSGSPLYGYTF	TGTGCCAGCAGTTTCTCCTCGGGATCTCCCCTTTATGGCTACACCTTC
few	TRBD1	15	TRBJ1-2	TRBV15	CATSGVDRGRSGYTF	TGTGCCACCAGCGGTGTTGACAGGGGGCGGAGTGGCTACACCTTC
-	-	15	TRBJ2-1	TRBV27	CASSLITGPYNEQFF	TGTGCCAGCAGTTTGATAACAGGCCCCTACAATGAGCAGTTCTTC
many	-	16	TRBJ2-7	TRBV12-3/TRBV12-4	CASSPVRGKKSYEQYF	TGTGCCAGCAGCCCCGTGAGGGGGAAAAAATCCTACGAGCAGTACTTC
-	TRBD1	12	TRBJ1-2	TRBV20-1	CSVLGQGEGYTF	TGCAGTGTCCTGGGACAGGGGGAAGGCTACACCTTC
few	TRBD1	15	TRBJ2-7	TRBV25-1	CASSAPGDRVYEQYF	TGTGCCAGCAGTGCTCCGGGGGACAGGGTCTACGAGCAGTACTTC
many	-	14	TRBJ2-7	TRBV7-6	CASSRTPSGYEQYF	TGTGCCAGCAGCCGAACCCCCTCGGGTTACGAGCAGTACTTC
-	-	15	TRBJ1-2	TRBV4-1	CASSHPELGVYGYTF	TGCGCCAGCAGCCACCCCGAACTGGGAGTCTATGGCTACACCTTC
-	-	18	TRBJ2-1	TRBV10-1	CASLDRAVGGSSYNEQFF	TGCGCCAGCCTGGATCGAGCGGTAGGGGGAAGCTCCTACAATGAGCAGTTCTTC
many	-	15	TRBJ2-7	TRBV6-1	CASVYSGGLLVEQYF	TGTGCCAGCGTTTATTCCGGGGGCCTTTTAGTCGAGCAGTACTTC